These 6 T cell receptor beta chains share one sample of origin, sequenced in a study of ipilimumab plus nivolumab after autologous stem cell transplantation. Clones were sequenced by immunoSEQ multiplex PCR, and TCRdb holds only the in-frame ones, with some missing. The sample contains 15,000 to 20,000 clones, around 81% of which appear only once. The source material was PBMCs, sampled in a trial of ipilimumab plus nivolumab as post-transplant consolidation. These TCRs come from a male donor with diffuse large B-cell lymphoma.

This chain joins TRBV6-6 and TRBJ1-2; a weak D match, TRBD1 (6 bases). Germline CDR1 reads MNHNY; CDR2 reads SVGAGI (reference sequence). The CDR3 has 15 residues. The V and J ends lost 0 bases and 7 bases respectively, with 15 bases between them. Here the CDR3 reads CASSYSMAGESGYTF. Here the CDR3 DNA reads TGTGCCAGCAGTTACTCGATGGCAGGGGAATCTGGCTACACCTTC.

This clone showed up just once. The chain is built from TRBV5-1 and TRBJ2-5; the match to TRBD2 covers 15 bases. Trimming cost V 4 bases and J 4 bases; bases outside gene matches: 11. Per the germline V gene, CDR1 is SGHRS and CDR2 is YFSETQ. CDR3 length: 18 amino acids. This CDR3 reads CASSLFRTSGGAGETQYF. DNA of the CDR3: TGCGCCAGCAGCCTCTTTCGGACTAGCGGGGGGGCTGGAGAGACCCAGTACTTC.

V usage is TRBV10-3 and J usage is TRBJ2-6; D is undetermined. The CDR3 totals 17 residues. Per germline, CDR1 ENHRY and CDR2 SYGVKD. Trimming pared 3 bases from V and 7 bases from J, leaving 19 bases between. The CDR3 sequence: CAISDFMGQLGANVLTF. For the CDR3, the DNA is TGTGCCATCAGTGATTTTATGGGCCAGCTCGGCGCCAACGTCCTGACTTTC.

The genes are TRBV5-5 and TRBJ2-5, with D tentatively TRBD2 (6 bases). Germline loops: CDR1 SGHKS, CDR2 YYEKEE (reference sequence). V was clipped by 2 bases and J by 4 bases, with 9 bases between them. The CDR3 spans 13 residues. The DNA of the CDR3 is TGTGCCAGCAGCTTAGGAGGGCCAGAGACCCAGTACTTC. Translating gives CASSLGGPETQYF. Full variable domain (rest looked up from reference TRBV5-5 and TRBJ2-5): DAGVTQSPTHLIKTRGQQVTLRCSPISGHKSVSWYQQVLGQGPQFIFQYYEKEERGRGNFPDRFSARQFPNYSSELNVNALLLGDSALYLCASSLGGPETQYFGPGTRLLVL.

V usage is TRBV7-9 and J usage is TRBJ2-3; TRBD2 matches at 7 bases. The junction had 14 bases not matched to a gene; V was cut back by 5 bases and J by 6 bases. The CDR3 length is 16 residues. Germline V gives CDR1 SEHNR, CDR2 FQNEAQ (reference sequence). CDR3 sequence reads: CASSPGGPTIGDTQYF. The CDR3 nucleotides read TGTGCCAGCAGCCCGGGGGGACCGACGATTGGGGATACGCAGTATTTT.

The CDR3 spells CASTPQDRGYEQYF. CDR3 coding DNA: TGTGCCAGCACCCCCCAGGACCGGGGCTACGAGCAGTACTTC. V gene TRBV11-2 combines with J gene TRBJ2-7; possibly TRBD2 for D (5 bases). Germline assignment: CDR1 SGHAT and CDR2 FQNNGV. The CDR3 is made up of 14 amino acids. Trimming took off 7 bases at V and 3 bases at J, with 16 bases between the two ends.